Presented here are 3 T cell receptor beta chains from one specimen sequenced in a study of vaccination effects on CD4 cells after COVID-19. Sequenced by immunoSEQ multiplex PCR; TCRdb stores in-frame clones only, minus some. In the table there are 25,000 to 35,000 clones, 75% to 85% of which are singletons. In the ViraFEST assay, antigen-specific CD4+ clonotypes were identified by expansion after peptide-pool stimulation. Isolating CD4+ T cells followed more than 9 days of culture. Nucleocapsid antibodies stayed negative before and after vaccination, showing no earlier SARS-CoV-2 infection. These receptors' targets are unknown. The sequencing used CD4+ T cells from PBMCs cultured with SARS-CoV-2 spike peptides, collected before COVID-19 vaccination. The receptors were gathered from a human donor who received a COVID-19 vaccine.

This clone appeared a single time. The chain recombines TRBV4-1 with TRBJ1-5; D not certain. The germline CDR1 and CDR2 sequences are MGHRA and YSYEKL. V was cut by 1 base and J by 3 bases, with 10 bases left in between. This CDR3 spans 15 amino acids. Written as DNA, the CDR3 is TGCGCCAGCAGCCAAGGATCGGACTTCAATCAGCCCCAGCATTTT. Encoded protein: CASSQGSDFNQPQHF.

The chain recombines TRBV25-1 with TRBJ2-3; 10 bases agree with TRBD1. V gave up 1 base and J gave up 4 bases; unmatched junction bases: 11. Germline V gene sequence: CDR1 MGHDK, CDR2 SYGVNS. The CDR3 contains 18 residues. CDR3 DNA: TGTGCCAGCAGTGAATCAGTGGTGGCGACAGGGGGCTCAGATACGCAGTATTTT. As protein: CASSESVVATGGSDTQYF.

The chain employs TRBV6-5 and TRBJ2-7, with 9 bases lining up with TRBD1. Unmatched junction bases numbered 9, after V lost 5 bases and J lost 4 bases. There are 15 residues in the CDR3. Germline V CDR1 and CDR2: MNHEY, SVGAGI. The CDR3 loop is CASSRSTGGIYEQYF. The CDR3 coding sequence is TGTGCCAGCAGTCGTTCAACAGGGGGCATTTACGAGCAGTACTTC.